Here is one TCR beta chain with its context. Enrolment of Seattle patients took place during active infection, and they were followed longitudinally. The data are from a study of blood T cell repertoires in COVID-19. Turning to the study itself: The samples span acute and convalescent COVID-19 from the United States, Italy and Spain. T cells, B-cell-depleted T cells, or PBMCs provided the cDNA or gDNA that served as material.

Only in-frame clones appear in the TCRdb table, and some are missing; sequencing was by immunoSEQ multiplex PCR. Among about 320,000 clones listed, approximately 89% were seen once. CDR1 is SEHNR and CDR2 is FQNEAQ in the germline V gene (reference sequence). V lost 6 bases and J 0 bases, leaving 8 bases between the germline ends. The CDR3 is 13 residues long. The gene calls are TRBV7-9 and TRBJ1-1; D not resolved. Sequencing was performed on peripheral blood. The TCR sequence derives from a woman aged 25 to 39 with COVID-19, enrolled during active disease. This CDR3 is CASSTGVNTEAFF. In DNA form, the CDR3 reads TGTGCCAGCAGTACGGGAGTGAACACTGAAGCTTTCTTT.